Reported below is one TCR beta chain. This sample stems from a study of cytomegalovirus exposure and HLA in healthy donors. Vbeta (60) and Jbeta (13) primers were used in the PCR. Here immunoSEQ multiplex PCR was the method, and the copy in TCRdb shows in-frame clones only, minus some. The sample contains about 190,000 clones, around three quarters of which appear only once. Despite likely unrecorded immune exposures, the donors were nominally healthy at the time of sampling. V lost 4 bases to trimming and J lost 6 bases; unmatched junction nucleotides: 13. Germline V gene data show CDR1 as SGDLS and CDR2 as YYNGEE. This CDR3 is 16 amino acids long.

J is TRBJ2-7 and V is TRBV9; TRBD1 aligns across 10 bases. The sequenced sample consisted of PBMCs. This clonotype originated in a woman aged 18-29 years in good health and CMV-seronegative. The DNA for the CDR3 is TGTGCCAGCAGCATAGCAGCGGGGACAGGGGCCGTCGAGCAGTACTTC. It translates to CASSIAAGTGAVEQYF.